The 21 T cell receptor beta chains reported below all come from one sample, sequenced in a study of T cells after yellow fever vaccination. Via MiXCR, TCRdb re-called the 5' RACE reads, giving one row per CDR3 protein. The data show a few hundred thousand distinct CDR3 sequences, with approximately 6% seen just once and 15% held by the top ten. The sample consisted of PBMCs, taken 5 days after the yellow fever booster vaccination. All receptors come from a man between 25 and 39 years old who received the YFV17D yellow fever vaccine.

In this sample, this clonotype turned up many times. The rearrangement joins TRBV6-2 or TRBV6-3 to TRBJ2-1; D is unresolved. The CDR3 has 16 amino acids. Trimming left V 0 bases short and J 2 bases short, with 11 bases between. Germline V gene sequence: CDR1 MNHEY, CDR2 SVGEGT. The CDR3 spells CASSYSPVGTYNEQFF. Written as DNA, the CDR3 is TGTGCCAGCAGTTACTCACCGGTAGGGACCTACAATGAGCAGTTCTTC.

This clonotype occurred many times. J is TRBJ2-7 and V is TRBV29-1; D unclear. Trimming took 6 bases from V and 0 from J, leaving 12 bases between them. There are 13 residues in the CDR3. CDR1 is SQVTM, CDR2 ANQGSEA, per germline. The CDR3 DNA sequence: TGCAGCGTGGCTTGGTTTGACTCCTACGAGCAGTACTTC. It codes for CSVAWFDSYEQYF.

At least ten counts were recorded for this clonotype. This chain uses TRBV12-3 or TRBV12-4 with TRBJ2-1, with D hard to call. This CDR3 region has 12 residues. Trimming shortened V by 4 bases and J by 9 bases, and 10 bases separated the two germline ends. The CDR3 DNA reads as TGTGCCAGCAGTTCCCGACAAGTTGAGCAGTTCTTC. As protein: CASSSRQVEQFF.

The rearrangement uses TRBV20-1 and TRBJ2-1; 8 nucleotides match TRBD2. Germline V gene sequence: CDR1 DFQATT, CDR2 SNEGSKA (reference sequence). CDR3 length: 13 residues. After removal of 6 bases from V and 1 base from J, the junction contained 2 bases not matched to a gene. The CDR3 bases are TGCAGTGCGACGGGGGGGTCCTACAATGAGCAGTTCTTC. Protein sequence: CSATGGSYNEQFF.

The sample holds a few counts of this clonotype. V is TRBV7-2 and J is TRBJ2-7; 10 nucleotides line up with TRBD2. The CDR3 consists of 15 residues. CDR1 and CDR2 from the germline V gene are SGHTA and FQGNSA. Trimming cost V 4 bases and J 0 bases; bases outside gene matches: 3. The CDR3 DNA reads TGTGCCAGCAGCTCTAGCGGGGGAAACTCCTACGAGCAGTACTTC. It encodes CASSSSGGNSYEQYF.

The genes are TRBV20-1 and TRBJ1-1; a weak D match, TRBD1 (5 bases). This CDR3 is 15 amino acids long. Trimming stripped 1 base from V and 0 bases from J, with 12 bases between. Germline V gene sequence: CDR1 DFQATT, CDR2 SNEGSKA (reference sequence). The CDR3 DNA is TGCAGTGCTAGAGGGGGGGGAGTCATGAACACTGAAGCTTTCTTT. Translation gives CSARGGGVMNTEAFF.

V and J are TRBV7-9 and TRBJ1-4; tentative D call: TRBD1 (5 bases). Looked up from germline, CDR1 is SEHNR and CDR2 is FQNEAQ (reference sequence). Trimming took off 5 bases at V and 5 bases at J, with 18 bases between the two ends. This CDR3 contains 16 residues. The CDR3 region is CASSLRLGRFNEKLFF. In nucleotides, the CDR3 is TGTGCCAGCAGCCTGAGGCTGGGGCGCTTCAATGAAAAACTGTTTTTT.

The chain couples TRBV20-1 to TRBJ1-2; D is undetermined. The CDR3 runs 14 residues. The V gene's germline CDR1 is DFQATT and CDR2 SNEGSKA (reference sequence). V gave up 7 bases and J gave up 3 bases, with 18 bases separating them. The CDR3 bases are TGCAGTGAAAATCCCGGGATTCCACACTATGGCTACACCTTC. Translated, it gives CSENPGIPHYGYTF.

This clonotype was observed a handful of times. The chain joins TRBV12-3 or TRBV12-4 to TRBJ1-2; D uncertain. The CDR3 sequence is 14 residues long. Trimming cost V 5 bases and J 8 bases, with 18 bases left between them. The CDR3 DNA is TGTGCCAGCAGTACCTGGGCCCATCAAGCGGGCTACACCTTC. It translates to CASSTWAHQAGYTF.

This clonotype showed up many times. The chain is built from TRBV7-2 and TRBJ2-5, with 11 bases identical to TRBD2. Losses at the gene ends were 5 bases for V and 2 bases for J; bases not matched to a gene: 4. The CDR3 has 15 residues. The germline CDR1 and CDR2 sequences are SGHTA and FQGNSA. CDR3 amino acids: CASSGGLAAQETQYF. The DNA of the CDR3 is TGTGCCAGCAGCGGGGGACTAGCGGCGCAAGAGACCCAGTACTTC.

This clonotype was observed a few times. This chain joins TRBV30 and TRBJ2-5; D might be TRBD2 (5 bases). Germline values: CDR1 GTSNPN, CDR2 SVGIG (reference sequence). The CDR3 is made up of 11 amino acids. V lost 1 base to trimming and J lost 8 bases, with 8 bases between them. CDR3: CAWSAGRTQYF. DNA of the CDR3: TGTGCCTGGAGTGCGGGGAGAACCCAGTACTTC.

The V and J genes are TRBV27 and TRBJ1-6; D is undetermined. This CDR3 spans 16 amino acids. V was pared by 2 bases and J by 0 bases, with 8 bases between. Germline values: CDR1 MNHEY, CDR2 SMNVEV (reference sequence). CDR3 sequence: CASSLATSSYNSPLHF. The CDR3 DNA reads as TGTGCCAGCAGTTTAGCCACGAGCTCCTATAATTCACCCCTCCACTTT.

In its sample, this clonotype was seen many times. CDR3 in amino acids: CSARRVNQPQHF. The CDR3, as DNA: TGCAGTGCTAGGAGGGTCAATCAGCCCCAGCATTTT. The rearrangement links TRBV20-1 to TRBJ1-5; D call uncertain. CDR3 length: 12 amino acids. Germline V gene lookup returns CDR1 DFQATT and CDR2 SNEGSKA (reference sequence). V lost 3 bases to trimming and J lost 3 bases, with 6 bases between them.

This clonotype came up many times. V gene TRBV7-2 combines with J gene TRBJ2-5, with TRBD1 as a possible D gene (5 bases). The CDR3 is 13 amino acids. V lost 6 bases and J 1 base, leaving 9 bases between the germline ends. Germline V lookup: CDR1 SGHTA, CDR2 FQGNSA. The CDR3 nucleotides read TGTGCCAGCAGGCCAGGGATCCAAGAGACCCAGTACTTC. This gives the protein CASRPGIQETQYF.

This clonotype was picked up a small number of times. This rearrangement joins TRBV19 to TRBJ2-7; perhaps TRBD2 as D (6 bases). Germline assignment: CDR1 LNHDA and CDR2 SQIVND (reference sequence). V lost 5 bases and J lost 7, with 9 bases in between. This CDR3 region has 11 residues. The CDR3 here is CASSVGSEQYF. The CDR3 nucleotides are TGTGCCAGTAGTGTCGGGAGTGAGCAGTACTTC.

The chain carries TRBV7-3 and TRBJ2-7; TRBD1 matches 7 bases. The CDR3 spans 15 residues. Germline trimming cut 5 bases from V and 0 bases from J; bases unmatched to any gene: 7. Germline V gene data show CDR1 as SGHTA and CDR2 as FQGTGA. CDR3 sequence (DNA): TGTGCCAGCAGCGTCGGGACAGCTCTCTCCTACGAGCAGTACTTC. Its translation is CASSVGTALSYEQYF.

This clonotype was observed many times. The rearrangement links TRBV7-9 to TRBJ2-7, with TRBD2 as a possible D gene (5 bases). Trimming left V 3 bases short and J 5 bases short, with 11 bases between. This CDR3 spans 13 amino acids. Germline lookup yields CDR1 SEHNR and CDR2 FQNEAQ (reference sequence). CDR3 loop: CASSFLAGNEQYF. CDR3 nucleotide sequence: TGTGCCAGCAGCTTTTTGGCGGGCAACGAGCAGTACTTC.

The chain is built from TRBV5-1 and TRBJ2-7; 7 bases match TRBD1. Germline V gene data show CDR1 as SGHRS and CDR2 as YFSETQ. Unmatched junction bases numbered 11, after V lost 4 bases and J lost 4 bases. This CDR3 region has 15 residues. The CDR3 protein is CASSGPDRWAYEQYF. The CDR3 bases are TGCGCCAGCAGCGGGCCGGACAGGTGGGCGTACGAGCAGTACTTC.

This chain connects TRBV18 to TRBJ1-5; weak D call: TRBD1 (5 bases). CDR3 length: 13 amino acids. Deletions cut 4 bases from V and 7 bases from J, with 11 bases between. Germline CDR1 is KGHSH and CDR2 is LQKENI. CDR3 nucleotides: TGTGCCAGCTCACGGGACCTGGAGCAGCCCCAGCATTTT. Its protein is CASSRDLEQPQHF.

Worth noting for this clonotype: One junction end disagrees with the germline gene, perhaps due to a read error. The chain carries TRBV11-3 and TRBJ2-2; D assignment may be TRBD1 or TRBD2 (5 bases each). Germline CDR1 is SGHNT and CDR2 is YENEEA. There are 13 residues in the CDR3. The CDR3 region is CASSATVTGDLFF. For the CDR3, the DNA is TGTGCCAGCAGCGCGACAGTCACCGGGGATCTGTTTTTT. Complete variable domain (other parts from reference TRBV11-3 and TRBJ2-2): EAGVVQSPRYKIIEKKQPVAFWCNPISGHNTLYWYLQNLGQGPELLIRYENEEAVDDSQLPKDRFSAERLKGVDSTLKIQPAELGDSAVYLCASSATVTGDLFFGEGSRLTVL.

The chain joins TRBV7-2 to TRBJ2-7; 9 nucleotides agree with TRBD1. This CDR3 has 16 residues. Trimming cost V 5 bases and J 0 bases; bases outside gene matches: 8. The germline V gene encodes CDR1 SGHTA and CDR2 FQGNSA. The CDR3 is CASSPRTGASSYEQYF. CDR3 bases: TGTGCCAGCAGCCCCCGGACAGGGGCCAGCTCCTACGAGCAGTACTTC.